Presented here are 27 T cell receptor beta chains from one specimen sequenced in a study of shared clonotypes between healthy human individuals (dated by TCRdb to 2020 to 2022). Library generation was performed with the immunoSEQ multiplex PCR assay. In TCRdb, the immuneACCESS table is reduced to in-frame sequences with V and J assigned. These tables do not hold every clone; where another copy was compared, an unresolved V gene accounts for under half, and the others remain unexplained. In all, the sample holds about 1,500,000 clones, and 95% to 97% of those were seen once. Roughly 1.2% of the sample goes to the ten largest clones. Sequenced material: naive CD4+ T cells sorted from blood. The label giving this sample's cell subset or site can be read as: CD45RA+ positively selected. All receptors come from a young man in good health.

The chain links TRBV7-3 to TRBJ2-2; 7 bases are shared with TRBD2. Germline V gene lookup returns CDR1 SGHTA and CDR2 FQGTGA. The J segment lost 5 bases and the V segment lost 6 bases, leaving 9 bases of the junction unmatched. This CDR3 is built from 15 residues. This CDR3 reads CASRRGGPGTGELFF. DNA of the CDR3: TGTGCCAGCAGGAGGGGAGGGCCGGGGACCGGGGAGCTGTTTTTT.

The chain employs TRBV19 and TRBJ2-2; D may correspond to TRBD1 or TRBD2 (5 bases each). V lost 3 bases, J lost 6 bases, and 14 bases lay in between. The length of the CDR3 is 15 residues. CDR1 LNHDA and CDR2 SQIVND come from the germline V gene (reference sequence). CDR3 in amino acids: CASSIPGAGPGELFF. The CDR3 DNA sequence: TGTGCCAGTAGTATCCCCGGGGCGGGCCCCGGGGAGCTGTTTTTT.

About this clone itself: The same CDR3 arises from other DNA sequences in this sample as well. As DNA, the CDR3 is TGTGCCACCAGCAGAGGACCGAGCTCCTACAATGAGCAGTTCTTC. This sequence encodes CATSRGPSSYNEQFF. The chain carries TRBV15 and TRBJ2-1, with unresolved D. The CDR3 is made up of 15 amino acids. Germline CDR1 is LNHNV and CDR2 is YYDKDF (reference sequence). Trimming removed 1 base from V and 0 bases from J, with 7 bases in between.

V gene TRBV18 combines with J gene TRBJ1-1; perhaps TRBD1 as D (5 bases). The germline CDR1 and CDR2 sequences are KGHSH and LQKENI. This CDR3 is built from 13 residues. The V gene lost 3 bases and the J gene lost 5 bases, with 10 bases spanning the gap. The CDR3 coding sequence is TGTGCCAGCTCACCGCAGGGACGGACTGAAGCTTTCTTT. Protein product: CASSPQGRTEAFF.

The chain uses TRBV4-3 and TRBJ2-3; D possibly corresponds to TRBD1 (5 bases). From germline, CDR1 is LGHNA and CDR2 YSLEER. This CDR3 has 13 residues. Trimming took off 3 bases at V and 3 bases at J, with 7 bases between the two ends. CDR3 in amino acids: CASSQAGTDTQYF. Here the CDR3 DNA reads TGCGCCAGCAGCCAGGCAGGGACAGATACGCAGTATTTT.

The rearrangement links TRBV18 to TRBJ1-2; D remains ambiguous. Germline V gene lookup returns CDR1 KGHSH and CDR2 LQKENI. With 2 bases removed from V and 1 base from J, the gap between germline ends came to 8 bases. The CDR3 totals 14 residues. CDR3 nucleotides: TGTGCCAGCTCACCATTAGCAGATAACTATGGCTACACCTTC. This gives the protein CASSPLADNYGYTF.

The V gene is TRBV29-1, the J gene TRBJ2-1; D tentatively reads TRBD1 or TRBD2 (5 bases each). Germline assignment: CDR1 SQVTM and CDR2 ANQGSEA. Deletions cut 6 bases from V and 4 bases from J, with 13 bases between. The CDR3 totals 13 residues. The CDR3 DNA sequence: TGCAGCGTCCGGGACGCTTCATACAATGAGCAGTTCTTC. This gives the protein CSVRDASYNEQFF.

This sequence joins TRBV5-4 and TRBJ1-5, with a tentative D call TRBD1 (5 bases). CDR1 and CDR2 from the germline V gene are SGHNT and YYREEE (reference sequence). The V gene lost 5 bases and the J gene lost 4 bases, with 13 bases spanning the gap. The CDR3 has 14 residues. CDR3 loop: CASSSGTGNQPQHF. The DNA for the CDR3 is TGTGCCAGCAGTTCCGGGACGGGGAATCAGCCCCAGCATTTT.

The genes are TRBV27 and TRBJ2-1, with D tentatively TRBD1 (5 bases). V was trimmed by 7 bases and J by 9 bases, leaving 16 bases between them. This CDR3 comprises 13 residues. Germline V CDR1 and CDR2: MNHEY, SMNVEV (reference sequence). The CDR3 is CASKGQWGGEQFF. CDR3 bases: TGTGCCAGCAAAGGGCAGTGGGGCGGTGAGCAGTTCTTC.

This chain joins TRBV2 and TRBJ2-5, with 10 bases aligning to TRBD1. Germline CDR1 SNHLY, CDR2 FYNNEI. The CDR3 totals 13 residues. Trimming cost V 4 bases and J 5 bases; bases outside gene matches: 1. The chain's CDR3 is CASSGGQGETQYF. CDR3 DNA sequence: TGTGCCAGCAGTGGGGGACAGGGGGAGACCCAGTACTTC.

This chain links TRBV28 with TRBJ1-5; D call uncertain. The length of the CDR3 is 15 residues. Trimming took 7 bases from V and 5 from J, leaving 18 bases between them. Looked up from germline, CDR1 is MDHEN and CDR2 is SYDVKM. The CDR3 sequence: CASTFYVGHYQPQHF. CDR3 sequence (DNA): TGTGCCAGCACCTTCTACGTAGGGCACTATCAGCCCCAGCATTTT.

The chain couples TRBV7-9 to TRBJ2-3, with D uncertain. V was shortened by 2 bases and J by 2 bases, with 5 bases between the two germline ends. The CDR3 is made up of 13 amino acids. Germline loops: CDR1 SEHNR, CDR2 FQNEAQ (reference sequence). CDR3 in amino acids: CASSLPTTDTQYF. The DNA for the CDR3 is TGTGCCAGCAGCTTACCCACCACAGATACGCAGTATTTT.

The chain is built from TRBV27 and TRBJ2-2; 7 bases are a match to TRBD1. CDR1 MNHEY and CDR2 SMNVEV come from the germline V gene (reference sequence). Trimming took 2 bases from V and 1 from J; bases not matched to a gene: 4. The CDR3 has 16 residues. The CDR3 sequence is CASSLTGAQNTGELFF. CDR3 bases: TGTGCCAGCAGTTTAACAGGGGCCCAGAACACCGGGGAGCTGTTTTTT.

The chain employs TRBV6-5 and TRBJ2-1; TRBD1 is a possible D gene (6 bases). This CDR3 region has 15 residues. The ends were cut back, 6 bases at V and 8 bases at J, with 20 bases in the middle. Germline CDR1 is MNHEY and CDR2 is SVGAGI. CDR3 DNA: TGTGCCAGCAGATACAGGGACCCCGCTACCCATGAGCAGTTCTTC. This gives the protein CASRYRDPATHEQFF.

V gene TRBV11-2 combines with J gene TRBJ2-5; TRBD2 aligns across 8 bases. Looked up from germline, CDR1 is SGHAT and CDR2 is FQNNGV. The CDR3 spans 15 residues. V gave up 5 bases and J gave up 5 bases; unmatched junction bases: 10. The CDR3 bases are TGTGCCAGCAGCATCGGACTAGCAATTCGGGAGACCCAGTACTTC. Encoded protein: CASSIGLAIRETQYF.

This chain connects TRBV2 to TRBJ2-1; 7 positions match TRBD2. The length of the CDR3 is 14 residues. Germline CDR1 reads SNHLY; CDR2 reads FYNNEI. Unmatched junction bases numbered 7, after V lost 6 bases and J lost 5 bases. The CDR3 nucleotides are TGTGCCAGCAGCCAACTAGCGTCTAACAATGAGCAGTTCTTC. Its protein product is CASSQLASNNEQFF.

In its sample, this clone was seen a few times. This chain's CDR3 is CASSLPHSNEQFF. The CDR3 DNA is TGTGCCAGCAGCCTCCCCCACAGTAATGAGCAGTTCTTC. This rearrangement joins TRBV11-3 to TRBJ2-1; no reliable D call. CDR3 length: 13 residues. The germline CDR1 and CDR2 sequences are SGHNT and YENEEA. The V and J ends lost 5 bases and 7 bases respectively, with 12 bases between them.

For this clone: The same CDR3 can be traced to other DNA sequences in this sample. The CDR3 reads CASSLSGNQPQHF. DNA of the CDR3: TGCGCCAGCAGCTTATCAGGGAATCAGCCCCAGCATTTT. The V call is TRBV5-1, the J call TRBJ1-5, with D tentatively TRBD1 (5 bases). V lost 2 bases and J 4 bases, leaving 7 bases between the germline ends. CDR1 is SGHRS, CDR2 YFSETQ, per germline. CDR3 length: 13 residues.

V and J are TRBV18 and TRBJ2-1; 12 nucleotides agree with TRBD2. CDR3 length: 14 amino acids. Germline lookup yields CDR1 KGHSH and CDR2 LQKENI. With 5 bases clipped from V and 5 bases from J, the junction kept 1 base outside the gene matches. The CDR3 here is CASSRTSGDNEQFF. CDR3 in DNA: TGTGCCAGCTCAAGGACTAGCGGGGACAATGAGCAGTTCTTC.

This CDR3 is CASSLGQTGAPFF. The CDR3 DNA is TGTGCCAGCTCACTGGGGCAAACGGGGGCGCCGTTCTTC. The genes are TRBV18 and TRBJ2-1; D is perhaps TRBD1 or TRBD2 (6 bases each). The CDR3 is made up of 13 amino acids. With 4 bases removed from V and 15 bases from J, the gap between germline ends came to 19 bases. Germline values: CDR1 KGHSH, CDR2 LQKENI.

The chain carries TRBV7-2 and TRBJ1-1; no definite D call. This CDR3 has 13 amino acids. Trimming took off 5 bases at V and 11 bases at J, with 18 bases between the two ends. Germline CDR1 reads SGHTA; CDR2 reads FQGNSA. The DNA of the CDR3 is TGTGCCAGCAGCCAATCGACTGTGGAGTCGGCTTTCTTT. It encodes CASSQSTVESAFF.

Worth noting for this clone: Other nucleotide sequences in the sample specify the same CDR3. The CDR3 sequence: CASSQITSGYNEQFF. DNA of the CDR3: TGTGCCAGCAGCCAAATAACTAGCGGATACAATGAGCAGTTCTTC. This chain uses TRBV14 with TRBJ2-1, with 8 bases identical to TRBD2. Per germline, CDR1 SGHDN and CDR2 FVKESK. V gave up 2 bases and J gave up 4 bases; unmatched junction bases: 4. This CDR3 comprises 15 residues.

Comment on this clone: This CDR3 is also generated by other DNA sequences in the sample. The V and J genes are TRBV15 and TRBJ1-5, with D possibly matching TRBD1 (5 bases). There are 15 residues in the CDR3. Trimming removed 0 bases at V and 2 bases at J, with 8 bases between. In germline, CDR1 is LNHNV, CDR2 YYDKDF (reference sequence). The CDR3 DNA follows: TGTGCCACCAGCAGAGATCCCAGGGGCAATCAGCCCCAGCATTTT. It specifies CATSRDPRGNQPQHF.

This clone was counted between two and nine times. The CDR3 bases are TGTGCCAGCTCACCCGGGTCTGATGGCTACACCTTC. Protein sequence: CASSPGSDGYTF. The V call is TRBV18, the J call TRBJ1-2; D is unclear. This CDR3 contains 12 residues. With 3 bases removed from V and 6 bases from J, the gap between germline ends came to 8 bases. Per the germline V gene, CDR1 is KGHSH and CDR2 is LQKENI.

The chain carries TRBV4-1 and TRBJ1-2; perhaps TRBD1 as D (5 bases). Trimming stripped 3 bases from V and 6 bases from J, with 14 bases between. The CDR3 runs to 14 residues. Germline CDR1 and CDR2: MGHRA and YSYEKL. CDR3 sequence: CASSQPGLLNGYTF. CDR3 DNA sequence: TGCGCCAGCAGCCAGCCGGGACTTCTCAATGGCTACACCTTC.

This clone occurred once. The chain carries TRBV10-2 and TRBJ1-2; D remains unclear. CDR3 length equals 14 residues. Trimming shortened V by 3 bases and J by 0 bases, and 8 bases separated the two germline ends. CDR1 WSHSY and CDR2 SAAADI come from the germline V gene. CDR3: CASSDSLPNYGYTF. Written as DNA, the CDR3 is TGCGCCAGCAGTGACAGCCTTCCTAACTATGGCTACACCTTC.

The V gene is TRBV19, the J gene TRBJ2-3; D remains unclear. Between the trimmed V and J ends, which lost 3 bases and 2 bases, there was a span of 12 bases. The CDR3 runs to 15 residues. The germline V gene encodes CDR1 LNHDA and CDR2 SQIVND (reference sequence). The CDR3 DNA sequence: TGTGCCAGTAGTATTCTGGGTCCGTCCACAGATACGCAGTATTTT. This codes for CASSILGPSTDTQYF.